Sequencing of this TCR beta chain was carried out in a study of blood T cell repertoires in COVID-19. As for the study in general: Samples came from the United States, Italy and Spain, spanning acute and convalescent COVID-19.

In the authors' workflow: Amplification from reference gene primers served as the basis for estimated nucleated cell counts. Assay used: immunoSEQ multiplex PCR; TCRdb lists only in-frame clones, some missing. V and J calls and clone size are those listed in that table; D and trimming were worked out from the DNA. The data contain under 300,000 clones, about 88% of them singletons. Germline V gene data show CDR1 as SNHLY and CDR2 as FYNNEI. V lost 0 bases and J 8 bases, leaving 13 bases between the germline ends. There are 14 residues in the CDR3. Sequences were obtained from peripheral blood. The receptor was isolated from a woman between 70 and 85 years old with active or convalescent COVID-19. This chain connects TRBV2 to TRBJ1-2; D may be TRBD1 (6 bases). The CDR3 DNA is TGTGCCAGCAGTGAAGCGCCCTCAGGGGCCGGCTACACCTTC. This codes for CASSEAPSGAGYTF.